This is a list of T cell receptor beta chains from one sample in a study of blood T cell repertoires in COVID-19. Measured with immunoSEQ multiplex PCR; TCRdb has only the in-frame clones, and not every one. The profile shows around 270,000 clones, around 81% of them singletons. The source material was peripheral blood. All receptors come from a person between 65 and 80 years old with COVID-19, enrolled during active disease. CDR3s leave out the opening cysteine and the closing phenylalanine or tryptophan.

CDR3 protein | J gene | V gene
ASSVGFAGGWDEQF | TRBJ2-1 | TRBV9
ASSLDRATEAF | TRBJ1-1 | TRBV7-3
ASSVGLTGLGYNEQF | TRBJ2-1 | TRBV9
ASGTGTGAYEQY | TRBJ2-7 | TRBV6-5
SASTGTQY | TRBJ2-5 | TRBV29-1
ASSLAGVGYEQY | TRBJ2-7 | TRBV11-2
ASSLTGQNKQF | TRBJ2-1 | TRBV7-3
ASSVFAGGYEQY | TRBJ2-7 | TRBV9
ASSPRDRAPRSRQKLF | TRBJ1-4 | TRBV18
ASSSQTGQEIRQY | TRBJ2-7 | TRBV19
ASSIKTGLNETQY | TRBJ2-5 | TRBV7-9
ASSIDPAGRNTEAF | TRBJ1-1 | TRBV19
ASSPGTGLNTEAF | TRBJ1-1 | TRBV11-3
ASSSTSGTGELF | TRBJ2-2 | TRBV19
ASSLRRQGLAGANVLT | TRBJ2-6 | TRBV27
AWIKGTKGRVGYEQY | TRBJ2-7 | TRBV30
ASILNQREDTGELF | TRBJ2-2 | TRBV7-4
ASSPGGSTQLTGTQY | TRBJ2-3 | TRBV5-4
ASSVAPDRSTDTQY | TRBJ2-3 | TRBV9
ASSRTALSYGYT | TRBJ1-2 | TRBV28
ASSLGAGGYNEQF | TRBJ2-1 | TRBV5-1
ASSAKTSGRRQETQY | TRBJ2-5 | TRBV11-3
ASSYFRGTEAF | TRBJ1-1 | TRBV6-2/TRBV6-3
ASSKGGGAAGELF | TRBJ2-2 | TRBV7-3
ASSLVGGNTEAF | TRBJ1-1 | TRBV5-4